This entry features one TCR beta chain sequence. This clone came up a few times. Its antigen has not been determined. Base quality data are lacking; no much larger clone is found one base away. This specimen comes from a study of beta chain features in type 1 diabetes (dated by TCRdb to the late 2010s). Describing the broader study: Mean age, gender distribution, total cell number and subset yield were not different between patients and healthy donors. A total of 85 million to 140 million sorted cells were examined across all samples, and the number of cells per subset was strongly correlated with RNA yield. The study compared TCRB repertoires of sorted circulating CD4+ T cell subsets between recently diagnosed type 1 diabetes patients and matched healthy donors. Naive and central memory subsets were obtained from all 30 or so donors, but regulatory and stem cell-like memory subsets were isolated from only 8 patients and about eight healthy donors. On the study overall, not on this receptor specifically: Shorter templates might be favored by PCR, yet because patient and control samples were amplified and corrected together, any such skew would affect both groups equally. Type 1 diabetes patients showed a moderate but significant shortening of TCRB CDR3 length in all four CD4+ subsets. Because small numbers of individuals were included in the HLA sub-analyses, any influence of HLA type on TCRB rearrangement was left unresolved. Naive, central memory and regulatory TCRB repertoires appeared to be more similar among patients than among healthy donors. Because cDNA was sequenced instead of genomic DNA, highly expressing activated cells could be over-represented, though the groups showed no difference in activation or CD3 levels. At VDJ recombination sites, patients with type 1 diabetes made fewer insertions and deleted more nucleotides, a pattern implying thymic rearrangement abnormalities.

From each donor, a single peripheral blood sample of about 116 mL on average was drawn into heparinised tubes. A BD FACSAria II and a panel including CD45RO, CCR7, CD25, CD127, CD95 and CD27 were used to sort naive, central memory, regulatory and stem cell-like memory CD4+ T cells. Purity was above 95% for every sorted population. Right away, PBMCs were isolated by Lymphoprep density gradient centrifugation and were stained directly, with no culture step. So that batch effects would be minimized, each experiment stained and sorted samples in pairs, pairing one healthy donor with one patient. All of the isolated RNA was reverse transcribed with the High Capacity cDNA Reverse Transcription Kit, so expressed TCRB transcripts were sequenced. Deep immunoSEQ sequencing was applied to naive, central memory and regulatory T cell samples, giving an average of roughly 3.5 million total reads per sample. Sorted cells were lysed in RLT buffer and RNA was extracted with DNase-treated RNeasy Micro or Mini kits, depending on cell number. To prevent cross-contamination, each cell subset was processed individually, whereas patient and healthy donor samples were processed jointly. Using the immunoSEQ multiplex PCR, TCRB sequences were amplified from cDNA into 87-bp fragments spanning the CDR3 region. Sequencing of the amplicons was done on the Illumina HiSeq platform. For the original study's pipeline: PCR bias was corrected computationally using synthetic template baselines, and reads within Hamming distance 2 were collapsed, with unmergeable singletons discarded. Reads were aligned against IMGT so that V, D and J genes, CDR3 length and insertions or deletions at six rearrangement sites could be assigned. Within each subset, clonotype counts were normalized to sorted cell number, after which true diversity and Gini coefficients were computed with the tcR R package. The overlap coefficient, calculated on TCRB nucleotide sequences, was used to quantify repertoire sharing. Out-of-frame TCRB sequences from naive cells were analyzed to stand in for the pre-selection repertoire. The table comes from immuneACCESS by way of TCRdb, which keeps in-frame sequences with V and J called. Part of the clones is missing from these tables; in studies checked, under half for an unresolved V gene and the rest for unknown reasons. That table is the source of V, J and clone size, and D and trimming were worked out from the DNA. This sample gives around 240,000 clones in total; 16% of them show up just once. The ten largest make up roughly 0.08% of the sample.

The CDR3 measures 15 amino acids from cysteine to phenylalanine. Left in the record is the CDR3 DNA by itself, 45 bases read in frame from the first base. V is pruned by 0 bases and J by 6 bases, leaving 7 bases of the junction without a gene match. Taken from the germline V gene, the CDR1 and CDR2 loops are SGHRS and YFSETQ. This clonotype originated in a man aged 25 to 45 with type 1 diabetes. Material for sequencing was naive CD4+ T cells from blood. According to the study, the label for this sample's cell subset or site signals: true naive CD4+ T cells. The chain is assembled from TRBV5-1 and TRBJ2-3, with 7 central nucleotides matching TRBD2. The CDR3 protein: CASSLGTSIKDTQYF. The sequence in DNA is TGCGCCAGCAGCTTGGGGACTAGTATCAAGGATACGCAGTATTTT.